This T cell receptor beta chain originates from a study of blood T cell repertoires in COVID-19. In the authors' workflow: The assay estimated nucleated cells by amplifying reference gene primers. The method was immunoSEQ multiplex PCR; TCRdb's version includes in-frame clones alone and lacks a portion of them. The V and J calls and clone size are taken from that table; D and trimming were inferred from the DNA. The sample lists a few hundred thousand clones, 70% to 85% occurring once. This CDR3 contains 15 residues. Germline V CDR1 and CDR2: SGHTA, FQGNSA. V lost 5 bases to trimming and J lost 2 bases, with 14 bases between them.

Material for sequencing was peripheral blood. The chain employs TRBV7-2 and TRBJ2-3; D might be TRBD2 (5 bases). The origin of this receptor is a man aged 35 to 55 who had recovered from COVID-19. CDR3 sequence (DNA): TGTGCCAGCAGCGCCCGGGATCCCTTCACAGATACGCAGTATTTT. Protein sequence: CASSARDPFTDTQYF.